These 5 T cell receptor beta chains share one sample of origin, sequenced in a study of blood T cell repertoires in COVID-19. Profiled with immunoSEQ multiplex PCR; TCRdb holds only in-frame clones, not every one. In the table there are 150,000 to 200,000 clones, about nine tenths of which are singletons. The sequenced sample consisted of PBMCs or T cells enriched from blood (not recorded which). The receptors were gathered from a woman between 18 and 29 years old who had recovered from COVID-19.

CDR3 in DNA: TGTGCCAGCAGTCCCCCCGGGACAGGGTTTTTCACAGATACGCAGTATTTT. It yields the protein CASSPPGTGFFTDTQYF. This chain uses TRBV28 with TRBJ2-3; 9 bases map to TRBD1. The CDR3 sequence is 17 residues long. Germline values: CDR1 MDHEN, CDR2 SYDVKM. Germline trimming cut 5 bases from V and 2 bases from J; bases unmatched to any gene: 11.

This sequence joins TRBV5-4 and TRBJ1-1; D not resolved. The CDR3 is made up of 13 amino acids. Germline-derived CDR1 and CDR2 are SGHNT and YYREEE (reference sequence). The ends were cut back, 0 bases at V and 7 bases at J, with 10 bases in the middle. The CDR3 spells CASSLAPGSEAFF. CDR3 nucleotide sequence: TGTGCCAGCAGCTTGGCACCGGGGAGTGAAGCTTTCTTT.

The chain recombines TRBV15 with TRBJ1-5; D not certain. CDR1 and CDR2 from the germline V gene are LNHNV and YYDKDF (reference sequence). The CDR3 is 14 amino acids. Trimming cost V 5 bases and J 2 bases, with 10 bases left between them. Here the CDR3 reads CATSPDIGNQPQHF. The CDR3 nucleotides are TGTGCCACCAGCCCAGACATTGGCAATCAGCCCCAGCATTTT.

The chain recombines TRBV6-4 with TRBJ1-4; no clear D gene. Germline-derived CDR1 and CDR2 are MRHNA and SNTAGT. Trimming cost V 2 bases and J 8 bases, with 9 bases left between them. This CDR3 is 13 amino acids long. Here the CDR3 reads CASSDEGGEKLFF. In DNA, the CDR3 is TGTGCCAGCAGTGACGAGGGAGGGGAAAAACTGTTTTTT.

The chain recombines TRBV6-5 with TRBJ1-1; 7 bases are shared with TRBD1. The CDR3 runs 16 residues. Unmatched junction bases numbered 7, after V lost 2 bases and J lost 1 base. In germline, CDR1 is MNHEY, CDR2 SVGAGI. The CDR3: CASSYIAGGTNTEAFF. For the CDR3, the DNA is TGTGCCAGCAGTTACATTGCAGGGGGTACGAACACTGAAGCTTTCTTT.